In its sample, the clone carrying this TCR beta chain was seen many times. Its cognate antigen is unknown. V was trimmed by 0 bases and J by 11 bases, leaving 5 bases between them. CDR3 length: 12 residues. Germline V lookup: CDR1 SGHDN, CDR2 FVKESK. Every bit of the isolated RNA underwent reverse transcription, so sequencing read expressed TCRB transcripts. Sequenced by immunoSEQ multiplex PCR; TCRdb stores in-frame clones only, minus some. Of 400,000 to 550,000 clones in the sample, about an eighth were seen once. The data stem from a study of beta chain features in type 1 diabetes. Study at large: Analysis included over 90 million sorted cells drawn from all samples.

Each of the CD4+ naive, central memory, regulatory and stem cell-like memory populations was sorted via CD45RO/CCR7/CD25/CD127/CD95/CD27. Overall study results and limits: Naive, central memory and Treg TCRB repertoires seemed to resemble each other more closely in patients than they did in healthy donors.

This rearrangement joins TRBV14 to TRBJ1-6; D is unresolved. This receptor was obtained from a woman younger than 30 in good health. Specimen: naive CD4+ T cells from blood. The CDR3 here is CASSQDLTPLHF. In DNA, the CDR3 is TGTGCCAGCAGCCAAGATCTAACACCCCTCCACTTT.